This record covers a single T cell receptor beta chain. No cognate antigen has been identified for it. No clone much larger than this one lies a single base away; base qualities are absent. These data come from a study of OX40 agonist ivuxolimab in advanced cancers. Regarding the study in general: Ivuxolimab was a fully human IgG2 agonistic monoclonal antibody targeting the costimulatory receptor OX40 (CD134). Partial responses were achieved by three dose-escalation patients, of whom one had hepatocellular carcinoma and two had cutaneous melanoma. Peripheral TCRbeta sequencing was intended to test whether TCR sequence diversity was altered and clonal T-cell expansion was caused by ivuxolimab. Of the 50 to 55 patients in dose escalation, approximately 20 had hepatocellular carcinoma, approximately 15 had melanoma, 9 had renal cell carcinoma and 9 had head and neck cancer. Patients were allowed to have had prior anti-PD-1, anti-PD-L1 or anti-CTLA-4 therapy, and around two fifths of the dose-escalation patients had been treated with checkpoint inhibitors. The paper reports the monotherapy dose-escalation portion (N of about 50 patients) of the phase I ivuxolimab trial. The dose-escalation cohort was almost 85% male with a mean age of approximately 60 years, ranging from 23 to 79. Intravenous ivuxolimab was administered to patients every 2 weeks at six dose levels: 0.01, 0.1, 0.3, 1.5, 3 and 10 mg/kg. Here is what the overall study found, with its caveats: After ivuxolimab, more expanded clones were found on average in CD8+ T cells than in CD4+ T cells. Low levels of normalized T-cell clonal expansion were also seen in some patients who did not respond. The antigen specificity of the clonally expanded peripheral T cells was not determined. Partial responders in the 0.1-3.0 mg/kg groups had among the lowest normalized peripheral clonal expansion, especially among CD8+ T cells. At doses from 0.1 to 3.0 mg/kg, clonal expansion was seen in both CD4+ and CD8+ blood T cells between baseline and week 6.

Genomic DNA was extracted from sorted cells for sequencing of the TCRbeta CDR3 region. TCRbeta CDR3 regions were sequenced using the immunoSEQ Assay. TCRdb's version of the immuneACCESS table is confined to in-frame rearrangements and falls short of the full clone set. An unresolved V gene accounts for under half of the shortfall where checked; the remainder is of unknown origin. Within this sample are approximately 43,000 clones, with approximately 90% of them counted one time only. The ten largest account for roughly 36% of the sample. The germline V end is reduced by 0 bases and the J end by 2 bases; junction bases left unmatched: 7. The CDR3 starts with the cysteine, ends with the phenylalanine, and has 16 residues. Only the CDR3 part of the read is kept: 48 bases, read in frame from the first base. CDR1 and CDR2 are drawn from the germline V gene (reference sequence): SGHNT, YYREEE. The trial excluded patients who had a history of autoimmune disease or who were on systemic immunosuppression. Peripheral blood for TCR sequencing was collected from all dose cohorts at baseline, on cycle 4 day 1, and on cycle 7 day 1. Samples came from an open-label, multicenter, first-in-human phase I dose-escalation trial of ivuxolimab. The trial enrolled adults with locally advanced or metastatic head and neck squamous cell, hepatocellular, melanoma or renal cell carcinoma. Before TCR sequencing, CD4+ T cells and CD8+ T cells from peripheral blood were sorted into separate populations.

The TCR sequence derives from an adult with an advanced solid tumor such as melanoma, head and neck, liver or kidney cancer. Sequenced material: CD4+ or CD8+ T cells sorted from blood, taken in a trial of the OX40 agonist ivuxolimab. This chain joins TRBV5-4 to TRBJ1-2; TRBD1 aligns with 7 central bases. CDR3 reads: CASSLGRQGVNYGYTF. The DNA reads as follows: TGTGCCAGCAGCTTGGGAAGACAGGGAGTCAACTATGGCTACACCTTC.